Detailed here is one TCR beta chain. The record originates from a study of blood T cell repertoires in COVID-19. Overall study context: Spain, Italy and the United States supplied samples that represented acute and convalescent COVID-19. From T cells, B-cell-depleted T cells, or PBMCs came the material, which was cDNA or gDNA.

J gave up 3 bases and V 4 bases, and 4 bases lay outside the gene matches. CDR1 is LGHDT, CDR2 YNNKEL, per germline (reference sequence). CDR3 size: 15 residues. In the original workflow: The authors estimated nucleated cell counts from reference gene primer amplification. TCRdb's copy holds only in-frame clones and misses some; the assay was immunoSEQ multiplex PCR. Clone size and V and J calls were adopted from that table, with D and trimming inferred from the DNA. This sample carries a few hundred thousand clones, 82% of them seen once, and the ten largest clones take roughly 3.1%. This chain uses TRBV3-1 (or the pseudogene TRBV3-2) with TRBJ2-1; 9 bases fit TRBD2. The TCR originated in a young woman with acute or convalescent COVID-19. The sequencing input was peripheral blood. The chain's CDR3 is CASSLFSGSYNEQFF. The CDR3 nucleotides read TGTGCCAGCAGCCTGTTTAGCGGGAGCTACAATGAGCAGTTCTTC.